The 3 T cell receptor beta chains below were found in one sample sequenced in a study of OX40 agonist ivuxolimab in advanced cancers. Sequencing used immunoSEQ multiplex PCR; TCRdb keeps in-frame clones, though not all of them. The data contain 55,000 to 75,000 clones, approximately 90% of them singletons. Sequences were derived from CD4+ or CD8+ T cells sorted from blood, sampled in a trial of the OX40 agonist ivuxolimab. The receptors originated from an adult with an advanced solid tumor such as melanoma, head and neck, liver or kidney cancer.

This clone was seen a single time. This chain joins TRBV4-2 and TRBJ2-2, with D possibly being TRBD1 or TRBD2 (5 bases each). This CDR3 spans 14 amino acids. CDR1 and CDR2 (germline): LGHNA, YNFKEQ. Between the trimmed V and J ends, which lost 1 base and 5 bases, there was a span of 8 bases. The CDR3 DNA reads TGTGCCAGCAGCCAAGTTGAGGGGACCGGGGAGCTGTTTTTT. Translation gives CASSQVEGTGELFF.

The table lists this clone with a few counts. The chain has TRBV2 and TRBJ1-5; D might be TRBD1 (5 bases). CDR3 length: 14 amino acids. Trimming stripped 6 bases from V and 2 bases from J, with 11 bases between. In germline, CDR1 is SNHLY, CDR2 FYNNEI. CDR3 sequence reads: CASRTRGRNQPQHF. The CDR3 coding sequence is TGTGCCAGCAGGACCCGGGGCCGCAATCAGCCCCAGCATTTT.

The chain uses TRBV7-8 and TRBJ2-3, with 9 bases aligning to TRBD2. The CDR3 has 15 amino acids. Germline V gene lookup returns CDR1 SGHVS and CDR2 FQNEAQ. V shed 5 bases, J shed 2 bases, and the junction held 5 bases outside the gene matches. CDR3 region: CASSQSGRFTDTQYF. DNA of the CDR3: TGTGCCAGCAGCCAAAGCGGGAGGTTCACAGATACGCAGTATTTT. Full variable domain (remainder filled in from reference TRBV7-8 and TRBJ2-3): GAGVSQSPRYKVAKRGQDVALRCDPISGHVSLFWYQQALGQGPEFLTYFQNEAQLDKSGLPSDRFFAERPEGSVSTLKIQRTQQEDSAVYLCASSQSGRFTDTQYFGPGTRLTVL.